A single sample is the source of the 5 T cell receptor beta chains below, sequenced in a study of lymphopenia after photon versus proton radiotherapy. TCRdb's table, derived via immunoSEQ multiplex PCR, lists solely in-frame clones and lacks some. The data show some 30,000 clones, over 75% seen once. Material: peripheral blood, obtained from a patient treated with proton-based radiotherapy. The receptors stem from a woman aged 70-85 years with pancreatic cancer.

This chain joins TRBV27 and TRBJ2-3; D tentatively reads TRBD1 or TRBD2 (5 bases each). The CDR3 runs to 18 residues. Per the germline V gene, CDR1 is MNHEY and CDR2 is SMNVEV (reference sequence). V was clipped by 0 bases and J by 13 bases, with 29 bases between them. CDR3 nucleotides: TGTGCCAGCAGTTTATCGATTGGGGACGCCGCACTATGGGGTCTGGAGTATTTT. Protein: CASSLSIGDAALWGLEYF.

This rearrangement joins TRBV4-3 to TRBJ2-7, with unresolved D. Per the germline V gene, CDR1 is LGHNA and CDR2 is YSLEER. Deletions cut 0 bases from V and 6 bases from J, with 12 bases between. CDR3 length equals 14 residues. The DNA of the CDR3 is TGCGCCAGCAGCCAAGATTCAGGACCAACCGAGCAGTACTTC. This encodes CASSQDSGPTEQYF.

The CDR3 DNA is TGTGCCAGCAGCCGGGGGGGACAGGAGGGGTCCTACGAGCAGTACTTC. Translation gives CASSRGGQEGSYEQYF. The chain uses TRBV5-4 and TRBJ2-7; D may correspond to TRBD1 or TRBD2 (8 bases each). CDR3 length: 16 amino acids. Germline V CDR1 and CDR2: SGHNT, YYREEE (reference sequence). V shed 4 bases and J shed 1 base, with 18 bases lying between them. Using reference TRBV5-4 and TRBJ2-7 for the parts outside the CDR3, the full variable domain is ETGVTQSPTHLIKTRGQQVTLRCSSQSGHNTVSWYQQALGQGPQFIFQYYREEENGRGNFPPRFSGLQFPNYSSELNVNALELDDSALYLCASSRGGQEGSYEQYFGPGTRLTVT.

The V and J genes are TRBV5-1 and TRBJ2-1; 9 bases align to TRBD2. Germline CDR1 and CDR2: SGHRS and YFSETQ. This CDR3 spans 16 amino acids. The junction had 10 bases not matched to a gene; V was cut back by 4 bases and J by 5 bases. The CDR3 sequence is CASSPSAGGGDNEQFF. The CDR3 DNA sequence: TGCGCCAGCAGCCCCTCAGCGGGAGGAGGAGACAATGAGCAGTTCTTC.

This sequence joins TRBV19 and TRBJ1-5; no firm D call. V gave up 3 bases and J gave up 5 bases, with 11 bases separating them. This CDR3 is built from 14 residues. Germline CDR1 reads LNHDA; CDR2 reads SQIVND (reference sequence). Here the CDR3 reads CASSMEGGDQPQHF. CDR3 nucleotide sequence: TGTGCCAGTAGTATGGAGGGTGGGGATCAGCCCCAGCATTTT.